This T cell receptor beta chain was observed in a study of OX40 agonist ivuxolimab in advanced cancers. Trimming stripped 2 bases from V and 0 bases from J, with 10 bases between. Per the germline V gene, CDR1 is SGHTA and CDR2 is FQGNSA. The CDR3 runs 16 residues. Method: immunoSEQ multiplex PCR; TCRdb's copy keeps in-frame clones and lacks some. This sample has about 77,000 clones; about 90% occur once, and the top ten carry less than 3%. This TCR was recovered from an adult with an advanced solid tumor such as melanoma, head and neck, liver or kidney cancer. This material consisted of CD4+ or CD8+ T cells sorted from blood, taken in a trial of the OX40 agonist ivuxolimab. The chain has TRBV7-2 and TRBJ1-4, with a possible D match to TRBD1 (5 bases). Written as DNA, the CDR3 is TGTGCCAGCAGCTTATTGGGGGGAGCAACTAATGAAAAACTGTTTTTT. Residues: CASSLLGGATNEKLFF.